One and the same sample provided the 10 T cell receptor beta chains below, sequenced in a study of a mutant IDH1 vaccine in newly diagnosed glioma. Time point defined: baseline, week 1 (first vaccination visit). The treatment was: pre-vaccination baseline after standard-of-care therapy. TCRdb's table, derived via immunoSEQ multiplex PCR, lists solely in-frame clones and lacks some. This table has about 92,000 clones, 83% appearing once. Specimen: PBMCs, collected from a glioma patient treated with radiotherapy, temozolomide or both. These receptor sequences come from a woman between 45 and 65 years old with glioma.

The J gene is TRBJ1-1, the V gene TRBV5-1; D is undetermined. There are 13 residues in the CDR3. Germline values: CDR1 SGHRS, CDR2 YFSETQ. Deletions cut 5 bases from V and 1 base from J, with 9 bases between. Here the CDR3 reads CASRKDTNTEAFF. DNA of the CDR3: TGCGCCAGCAGGAAAGACACGAACACTGAAGCTTTCTTT.

The rearrangement joins TRBV13 to TRBJ2-1; D is uncertain. Germline V gene sequence: CDR1 PRHDT, CDR2 FYEKMQ (reference sequence). V dropped 4 bases and J dropped 4 bases, with 2 bases sitting between them. The CDR3 consists of 11 residues. This CDR3 is CASSWYNEQFF. The CDR3 region has the DNA TGTGCCAGCAGCTGGTACAATGAGCAGTTCTTC.

The rearrangement joins TRBV29-1 to TRBJ1-3, with 9 bases fitting TRBD1. Germline V lookup: CDR1 SQVTM, CDR2 ANQGSEA. The V segment lost 6 bases and the J segment 8 bases; nucleotides outside the gene matches: 8. This CDR3 has 13 amino acids. The CDR3 protein is CSVGGQGGDTIYF. The CDR3 nucleotides are TGCAGCGTGGGGGGACAGGGAGGGGACACCATATATTTT.

This clone was seen just once. The J gene is TRBJ1-2, the V gene TRBV7-2; D is uncertain. V lost 1 base and J 2 bases, leaving 5 bases between the germline ends. The CDR3 loop spans 13 amino acids. The germline V gene encodes CDR1 SGHTA and CDR2 FQGNSA. The CDR3 DNA reads as TGTGCCAGCAGCTTAGAGAGCAACTATGGCTACACCTTC. Translation: CASSLESNYGYTF.

This chain uses TRBV7-9 with TRBJ2-1, with 9 bases that match TRBD2. Germline CDR1 is SEHNR and CDR2 is FQNEAQ (reference sequence). Trimming at V came to 5 bases and at J to 7 bases, leaving 3 bases not matched to a gene. The CDR3 has 13 residues. CDR3 nucleotide sequence: TGTGCCAGCAGCCGACTAGCGGAAAATGAGCAGTTCTTC. The encoded protein is CASSRLAENEQFF. Filled out from reference TRBV7-9 and TRBJ2-1, the complete variable domain reads DTGVSQNPRHKITKRGQNVTFRCDPISEHNRLYWYRQTLGQGPEFLTYFQNEAQLEKSRLLSDRFSAERPKGSFSTLEIQRTEQGDSAMYLCASSRLAENEQFFGPGTRLTVL.

V usage is TRBV15 and J usage is TRBJ2-7, with D unclear. The CDR3 is 13 residues long. CDR1 and CDR2 from the germline V gene are LNHNV and YYDKDF (reference sequence). The germline V and J ends were trimmed by 2 bases and 4 bases, with 9 bases remaining between them. The CDR3 DNA reads as TGTGCCACCAGCAGACCATTCGGTTACGAGCAGTACTTC. Translating gives CATSRPFGYEQYF. Full variable domain (missing parts from reference TRBV15 and TRBJ2-7): DAMVIQNPRYQVTQFGKPVTLSCSQTLNHNVMYWYQQKSSQAPKLLFHYYDKDFNNEADTPDNFQSRRPNTSFCFLDIRSPGLGDTAMYLCATSRPFGYEQYFGPGTRLTVT.

The chain uses TRBV28 and TRBJ1-1, with D maybe TRBD1 (5 bases). The V and J ends lost 7 bases and 0 bases respectively, with 12 bases between them. This CDR3 has 14 residues. The germline V gene encodes CDR1 MDHEN and CDR2 SYDVKM. The CDR3 region has the DNA TGTGCCAGCAACCTGGCAGGGTTGAACACTGAAGCTTTCTTT. The encoded protein is CASNLAGLNTEAFF.

This chain joins TRBV19 and TRBJ2-7; TRBD1 aligns across 10 bases. Trimming took 10 bases from V and 4 from J; bases not matched to a gene: 7. CDR1 LNHDA and CDR2 SQIVND come from the germline V gene (reference sequence). There are 13 residues in the CDR3. The CDR3 protein is CATRDRGRYEQYF. As DNA, the CDR3 is TGTGCCACTCGGGACAGGGGAAGGTACGAGCAGTACTTC.

The rearrangement joins TRBV7-2 to TRBJ2-7; TRBD1 aligns across 7 bases. There are 15 residues in the CDR3. Germline V CDR1 and CDR2: SGHTA, FQGNSA. V lost 1 base and J lost 6; bases outside the gene matches: 9. DNA of the CDR3: TGTGCCAGCAGCTTAGGATCGAGGGGGCTAGGCGAGCAGTACTTC. Protein product: CASSLGSRGLGEQYF.

The sample holds one count of this clone. The V and J genes are TRBV7-8 and TRBJ2-3; D gene ambiguous. The CDR3 contains 15 residues. Germline lookup yields CDR1 SGHVS and CDR2 FQNEAQ. Trimming left V 0 bases short and J 0 bases short, with 7 bases between. CDR3 sequence: CASSLAVASTDTQYF. The CDR3 DNA follows: TGTGCCAGCAGCTTAGCGGTTGCTAGCACAGATACGCAGTATTTT.